The clone carrying this T cell receptor beta chain occurred a few times. The record originates from a study of T cells in Graves' hyperthyroidism and ophthalmopathy. Using RNA transcripts as the source, TCR beta CDR3 regions were amplified. HTBI primers were employed in a first-round RT-PCR of the TCR CDR3. One entry per CDR3 protein results from TCRdb running MiXCR on the multiplex PCR reads. The sample lists hundreds of thousands of distinct CDR3 sequences, about a fifth occurring once. CDR1 and CDR2 (germline): KGHSH, LQKENI. CDR3 size: 11 residues. Trimming took off 3 bases at V and 8 bases at J, with 5 bases between the two ends.

The sequencing sample was made of blood. This chain connects TRBV18 to TRBJ2-1; D remains unclear. The clonotype comes from a woman between 18 and 29 years old with Graves' hyperthyroidism. CDR3: CASSPRDEQFF. CDR3 bases: TGTGCCAGCTCACCGAGAGATGAGCAGTTCTTC.